This TCR beta chain was found in a study of blood T cell repertoires in COVID-19. Whole-study context: Some COVID-19 samples were acute and others convalescent; all came from the United States, Italy and Spain. PBMCs, B-cell-depleted T cells, or T cells were the source of the cDNA or gDNA that made up the material.

The CDR3 contains 14 residues. Germline V gives CDR1 SGHAT, CDR2 FQNNGV. The V and J ends lost 4 bases and 2 bases respectively, with 9 bases between them. Original handling: Reference gene primer amplification gave nucleated cell count estimates. Assay: immunoSEQ multiplex PCR; the TCRdb copy retains only in-frame clones and omits some. D and trimming were read from the DNA, whereas the V and J calls and clone size are those reported in that table. The sample lists 50,000 to 65,000 clones, around 90% occurring once. The sample taken for sequencing was peripheral blood. The chain is built from TRBV11-2 and TRBJ1-3; unclear D gene. This clonotype was sampled from a woman aged 60 to 75 with active or convalescent COVID-19. The CDR3 DNA reads as TGTGCCAGCAGCTGGACCGGGGCTGGAAACACCATATATTTT. Translating gives CASSWTGAGNTIYF.